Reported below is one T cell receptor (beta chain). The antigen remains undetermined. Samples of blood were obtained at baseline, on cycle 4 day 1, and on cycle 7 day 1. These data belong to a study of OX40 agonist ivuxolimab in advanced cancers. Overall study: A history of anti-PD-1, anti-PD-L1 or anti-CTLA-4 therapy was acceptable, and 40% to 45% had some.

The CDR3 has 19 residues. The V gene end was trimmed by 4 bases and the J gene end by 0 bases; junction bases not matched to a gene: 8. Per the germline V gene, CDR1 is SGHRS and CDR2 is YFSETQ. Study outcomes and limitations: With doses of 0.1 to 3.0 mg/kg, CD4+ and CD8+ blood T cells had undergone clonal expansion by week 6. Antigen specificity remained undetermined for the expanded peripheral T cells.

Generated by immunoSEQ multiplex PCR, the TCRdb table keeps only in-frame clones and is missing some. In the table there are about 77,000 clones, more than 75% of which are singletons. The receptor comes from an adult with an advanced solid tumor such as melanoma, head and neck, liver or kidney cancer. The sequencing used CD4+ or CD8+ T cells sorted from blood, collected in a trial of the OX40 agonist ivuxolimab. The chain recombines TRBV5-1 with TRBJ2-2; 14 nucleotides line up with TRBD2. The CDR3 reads CASSLFGLAGGSNTGELFF. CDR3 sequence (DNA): TGCGCCAGCAGCCTTTTCGGACTAGCGGGGGGATCGAACACCGGGGAGCTGTTTTTT.